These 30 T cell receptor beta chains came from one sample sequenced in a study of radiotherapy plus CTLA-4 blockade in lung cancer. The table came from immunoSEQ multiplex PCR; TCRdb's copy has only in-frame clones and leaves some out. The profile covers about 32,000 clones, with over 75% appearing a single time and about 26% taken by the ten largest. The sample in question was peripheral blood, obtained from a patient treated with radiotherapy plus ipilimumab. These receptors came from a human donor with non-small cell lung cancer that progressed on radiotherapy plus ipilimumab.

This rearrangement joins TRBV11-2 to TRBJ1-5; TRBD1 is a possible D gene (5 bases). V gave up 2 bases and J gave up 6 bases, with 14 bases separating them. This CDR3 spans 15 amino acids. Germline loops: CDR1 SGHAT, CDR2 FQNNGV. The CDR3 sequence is CASSLYPQGGQPQHF. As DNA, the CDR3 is TGTGCCAGCAGCTTATATCCCCAGGGTGGTCAGCCCCAGCATTTT.

The CDR3 here is CASSLQGAGADTQYF. CDR3 nucleotide sequence: TGCGCCAGCAGCCTCCAGGGGGCAGGTGCAGATACGCAGTATTTT. The chain has TRBV4-1 and TRBJ2-3; 8 bases fit TRBD1. Trimming at V came to 4 bases and at J to 4 bases, leaving 7 bases not matched to a gene. This CDR3 is 15 amino acids long. Germline lookup yields CDR1 MGHRA and CDR2 YSYEKL.

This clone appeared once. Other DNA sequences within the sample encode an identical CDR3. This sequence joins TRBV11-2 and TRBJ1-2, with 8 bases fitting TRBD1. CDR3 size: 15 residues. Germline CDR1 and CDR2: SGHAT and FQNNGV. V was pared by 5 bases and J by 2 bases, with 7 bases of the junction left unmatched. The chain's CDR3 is CASSLRTGWNYGYTF. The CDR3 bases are TGTGCCAGCAGCCTGAGGACAGGGTGGAACTATGGCTACACCTTC.

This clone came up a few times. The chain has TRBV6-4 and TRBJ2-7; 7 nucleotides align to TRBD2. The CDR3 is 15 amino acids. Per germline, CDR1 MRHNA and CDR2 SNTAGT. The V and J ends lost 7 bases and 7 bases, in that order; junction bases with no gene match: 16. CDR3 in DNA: TGTGCCAGCACAAGGAGCGGGGAACTCTACGGGGAGCAGTACTTC. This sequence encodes CASTRSGELYGEQYF.

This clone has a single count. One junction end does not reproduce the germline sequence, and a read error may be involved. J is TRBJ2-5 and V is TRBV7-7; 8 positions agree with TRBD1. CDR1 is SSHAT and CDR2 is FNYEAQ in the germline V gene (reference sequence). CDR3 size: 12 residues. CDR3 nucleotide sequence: TGTGCTAGCAGCCGGGACAGGGAGACCCAGTACTTC. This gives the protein CASSRDRETQYF.

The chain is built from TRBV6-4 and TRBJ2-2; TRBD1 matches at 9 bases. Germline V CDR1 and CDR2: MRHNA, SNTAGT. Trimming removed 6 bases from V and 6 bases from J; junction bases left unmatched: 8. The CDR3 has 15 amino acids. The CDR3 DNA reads TGTGCCAGCAGCGCCGGGACAGGGATGTCCGGGGAGCTGTTTTTT. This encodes CASSAGTGMSGELFF.

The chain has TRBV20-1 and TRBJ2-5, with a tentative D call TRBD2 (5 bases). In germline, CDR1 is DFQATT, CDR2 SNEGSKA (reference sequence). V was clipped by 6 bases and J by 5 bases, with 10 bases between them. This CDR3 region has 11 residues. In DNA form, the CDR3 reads TGCAGTGCGGAGCGAGGGGAGACCCAGTACTTC. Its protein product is CSAERGETQYF.

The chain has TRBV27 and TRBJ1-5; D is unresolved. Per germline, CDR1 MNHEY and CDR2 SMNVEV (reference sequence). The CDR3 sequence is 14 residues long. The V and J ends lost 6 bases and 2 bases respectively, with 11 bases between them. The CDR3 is CASRSGEGNQPQHF. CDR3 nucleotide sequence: TGTGCCAGCAGGTCTGGTGAGGGCAATCAGCCCCAGCATTTT.

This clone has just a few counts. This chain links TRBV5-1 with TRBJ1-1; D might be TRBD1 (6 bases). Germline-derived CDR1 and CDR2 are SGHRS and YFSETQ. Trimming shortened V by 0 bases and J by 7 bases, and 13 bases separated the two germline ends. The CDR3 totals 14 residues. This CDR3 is CASSLGQARLEAFF. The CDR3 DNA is TGCGCCAGCAGCTTGGGACAGGCGAGGCTTGAAGCTTTCTTT.

The CDR3 loop is CAISDRSGGAIRWYNEQFF. CDR3 in DNA: TGTGCCATCAGTGACCGTAGCGGGGGGGCAATTCGTTGGTACAATGAGCAGTTCTTC. The genes are TRBV10-3 and TRBJ2-1; TRBD2 matches 11 bases. Germline CDR1 and CDR2: ENHRY and SYGVKD. The CDR3 consists of 19 residues. The trim removed 3 bases at V and 4 bases at J, leaving 14 bases unmatched.

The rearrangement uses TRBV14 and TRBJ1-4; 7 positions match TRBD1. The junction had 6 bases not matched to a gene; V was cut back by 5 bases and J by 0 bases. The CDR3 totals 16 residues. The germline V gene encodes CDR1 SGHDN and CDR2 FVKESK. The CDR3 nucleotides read TGTGCCAGCAGCTCCCGGGACAGCACAACTAATGAAAAACTGTTTTTT. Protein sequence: CASSSRDSTTNEKLFF.

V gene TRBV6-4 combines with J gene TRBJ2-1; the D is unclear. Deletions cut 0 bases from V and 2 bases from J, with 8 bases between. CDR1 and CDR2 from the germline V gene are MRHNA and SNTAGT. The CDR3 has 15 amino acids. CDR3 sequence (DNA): TGTGCCAGCAGTGACTCTGGCGGAACCTACAATGAGCAGTTCTTC. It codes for CASSDSGGTYNEQFF.

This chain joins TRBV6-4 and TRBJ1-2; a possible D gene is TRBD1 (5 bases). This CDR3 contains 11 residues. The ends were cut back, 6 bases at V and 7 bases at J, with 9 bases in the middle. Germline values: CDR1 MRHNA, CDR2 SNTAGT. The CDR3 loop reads CASSSGGGYTF. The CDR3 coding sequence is TGTGCCAGCAGCTCGGGGGGTGGCTACACCTTC.

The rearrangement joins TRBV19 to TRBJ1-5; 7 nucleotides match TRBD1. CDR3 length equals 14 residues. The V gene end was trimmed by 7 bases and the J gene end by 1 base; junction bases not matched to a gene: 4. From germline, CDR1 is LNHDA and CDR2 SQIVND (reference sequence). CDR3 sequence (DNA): TGTGCCAGTAATCCGACAGGGAGCAATCAGCCCCAGCATTTT. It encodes CASNPTGSNQPQHF.

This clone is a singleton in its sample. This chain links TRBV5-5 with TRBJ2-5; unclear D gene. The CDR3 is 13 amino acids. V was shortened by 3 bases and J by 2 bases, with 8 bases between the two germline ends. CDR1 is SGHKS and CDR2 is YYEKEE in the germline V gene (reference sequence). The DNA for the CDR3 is TGTGCCAGCAGCTCGCAGGTACAAGAGACCCAGTACTTC. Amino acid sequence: CASSSQVQETQYF.

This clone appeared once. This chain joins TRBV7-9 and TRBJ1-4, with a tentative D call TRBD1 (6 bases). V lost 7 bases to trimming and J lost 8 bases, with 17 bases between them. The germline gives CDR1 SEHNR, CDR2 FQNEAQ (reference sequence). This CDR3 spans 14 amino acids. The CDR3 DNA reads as TGTGCCAGCACCCCTGGGGGCGCGGGCGAAAAACTGTTTTTT. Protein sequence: CASTPGGAGEKLFF.

CDR3 loop: CASAGAARGYGYTF. Here the CDR3 DNA reads TGTGCCAGCGCTGGGGCGGCCAGGGGCTATGGCTACACCTTC. This sequence joins TRBV2 and TRBJ1-2, with D tentatively TRBD1 (6 bases). This CDR3 spans 14 amino acids. Trimming cost V 8 bases and J 4 bases, with 17 bases left between them. Germline loops: CDR1 SNHLY, CDR2 FYNNEI.

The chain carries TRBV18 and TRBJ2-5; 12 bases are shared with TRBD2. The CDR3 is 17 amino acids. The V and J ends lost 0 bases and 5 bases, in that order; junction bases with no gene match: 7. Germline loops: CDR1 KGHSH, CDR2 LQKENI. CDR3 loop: CASSPPASGGAVETQYF. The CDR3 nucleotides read TGTGCCAGCTCACCACCGGCTAGCGGGGGGGCCGTTGAGACCCAGTACTTC.

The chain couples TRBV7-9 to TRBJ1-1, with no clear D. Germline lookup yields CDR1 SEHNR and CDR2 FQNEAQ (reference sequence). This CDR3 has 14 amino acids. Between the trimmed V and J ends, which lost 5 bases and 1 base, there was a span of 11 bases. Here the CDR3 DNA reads TGTGCCAGCAGCCCCGAAGGAGGGAACACTGAAGCTTTCTTT. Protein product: CASSPEGGNTEAFF.

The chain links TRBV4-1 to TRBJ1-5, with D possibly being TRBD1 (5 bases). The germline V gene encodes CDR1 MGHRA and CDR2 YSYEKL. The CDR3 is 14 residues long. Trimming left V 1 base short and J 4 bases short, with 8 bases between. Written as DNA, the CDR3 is TGCGCCAGCAGCCAAGGGACACGAAATCAGCCCCAGCATTTT. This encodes CASSQGTRNQPQHF.

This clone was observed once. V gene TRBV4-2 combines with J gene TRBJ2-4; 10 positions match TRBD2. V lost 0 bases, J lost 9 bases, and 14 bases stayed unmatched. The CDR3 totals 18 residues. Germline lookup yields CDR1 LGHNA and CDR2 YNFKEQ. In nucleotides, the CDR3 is TGTGCCAGCAGCCAAGATATCGGAGCGGGGGGGGGCCTAGGCATTCAGTACTTC. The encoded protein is CASSQDIGAGGGLGIQYF.

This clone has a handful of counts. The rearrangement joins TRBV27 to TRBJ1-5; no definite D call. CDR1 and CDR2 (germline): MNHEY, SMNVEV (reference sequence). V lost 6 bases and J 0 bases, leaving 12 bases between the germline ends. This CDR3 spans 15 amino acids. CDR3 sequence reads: CASRPGVISNQPQHF. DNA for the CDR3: TGTGCCAGCAGGCCCGGAGTGATTAGCAATCAGCCCCAGCATTTT.

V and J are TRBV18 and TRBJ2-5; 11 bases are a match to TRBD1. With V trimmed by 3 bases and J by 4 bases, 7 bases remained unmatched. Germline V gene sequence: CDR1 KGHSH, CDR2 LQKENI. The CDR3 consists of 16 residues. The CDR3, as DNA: TGTGCCAGCTCACCCCCTGGGACAGGGGGGAGAGAGACCCAGTACTTC. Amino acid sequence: CASSPPGTGGRETQYF.

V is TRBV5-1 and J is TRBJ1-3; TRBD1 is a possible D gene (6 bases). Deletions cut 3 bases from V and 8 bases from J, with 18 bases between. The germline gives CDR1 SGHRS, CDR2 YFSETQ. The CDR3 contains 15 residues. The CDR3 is CASSSSGGAIDTIYF. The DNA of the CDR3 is TGCGCCAGCAGCTCGTCCGGGGGGGCTATTGACACCATATATTTT.

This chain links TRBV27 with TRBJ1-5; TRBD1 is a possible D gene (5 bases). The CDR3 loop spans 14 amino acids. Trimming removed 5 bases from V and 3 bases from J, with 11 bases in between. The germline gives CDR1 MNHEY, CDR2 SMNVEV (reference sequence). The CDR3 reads CASSPGLPNQPQHF. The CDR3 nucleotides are TGTGCCAGCAGTCCAGGGCTACCCAATCAGCCCCAGCATTTT.

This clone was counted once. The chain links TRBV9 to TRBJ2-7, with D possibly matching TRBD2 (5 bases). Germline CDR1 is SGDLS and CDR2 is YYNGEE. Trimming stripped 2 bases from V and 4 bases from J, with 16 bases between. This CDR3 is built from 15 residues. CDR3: CASSVSQAAEYEQYF. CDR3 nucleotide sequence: TGTGCCAGCAGCGTCTCCCAAGCGGCCGAGTACGAGCAGTACTTC.

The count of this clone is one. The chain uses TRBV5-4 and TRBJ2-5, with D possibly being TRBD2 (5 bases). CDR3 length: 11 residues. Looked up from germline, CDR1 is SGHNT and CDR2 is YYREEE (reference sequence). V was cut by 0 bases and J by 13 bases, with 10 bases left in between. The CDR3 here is CASSLDGDLYF. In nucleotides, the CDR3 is TGTGCCAGCAGCTTGGACGGGGATCTGTACTTC. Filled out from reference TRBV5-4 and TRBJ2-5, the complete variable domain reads ETGVTQSPTHLIKTRGQQVTLRCSSQSGHNTVSWYQQALGQGPQFIFQYYREEENGRGNFPPRFSGLQFPNYSSELNVNALELDDSALYLCASSLDGDLYFGPGTRLLVL.

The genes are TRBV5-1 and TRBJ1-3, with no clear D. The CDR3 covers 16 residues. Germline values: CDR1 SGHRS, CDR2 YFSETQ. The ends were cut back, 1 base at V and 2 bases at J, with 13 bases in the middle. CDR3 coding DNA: TGCGCCAGCAGCTTGACGGCGGAGGCAACTGGAAACACCATATATTTT. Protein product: CASSLTAEATGNTIYF.

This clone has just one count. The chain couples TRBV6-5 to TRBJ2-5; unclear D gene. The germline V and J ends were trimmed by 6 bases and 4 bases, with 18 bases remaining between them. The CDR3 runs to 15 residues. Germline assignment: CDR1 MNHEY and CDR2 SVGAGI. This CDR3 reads CASSPSWVPGETQYF. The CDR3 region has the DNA TGTGCCAGCAGCCCTAGTTGGGTCCCCGGAGAGACCCAGTACTTC.

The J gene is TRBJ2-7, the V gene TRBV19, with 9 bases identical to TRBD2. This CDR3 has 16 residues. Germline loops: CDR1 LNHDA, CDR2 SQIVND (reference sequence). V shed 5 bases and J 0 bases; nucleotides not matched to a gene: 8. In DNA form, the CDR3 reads TGTGCCAGTAGTTTGGATTCTAGCGGGGCCTCCTACGAGCAGTACTTC. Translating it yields CASSLDSSGASYEQYF.